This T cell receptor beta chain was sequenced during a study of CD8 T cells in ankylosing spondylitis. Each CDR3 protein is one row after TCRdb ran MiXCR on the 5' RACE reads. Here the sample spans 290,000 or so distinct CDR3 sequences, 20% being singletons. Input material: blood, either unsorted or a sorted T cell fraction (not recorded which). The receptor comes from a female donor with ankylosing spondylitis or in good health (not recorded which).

The CDR3, as DNA: TGCGCCAGCAGTACCCCGGGACAGGGGGCCCAAGAGACCCAGTACTTC. Its protein is CASSTPGQGAQETQYF. V usage is TRBV5-1 and J usage is TRBJ2-5; 12 bases are a match to TRBD1. Per the germline V gene, CDR1 is SGHRS and CDR2 is YFSETQ. The CDR3 loop spans 16 amino acids. Unmatched junction bases numbered 6, after V lost 5 bases and J lost 1 base. Supplemented by reference TRBV5-1 and TRBJ2-5, the full variable domain reads KAGVTQTPRYLIKTRGQQVTLSCSPISGHRSVSWYQQTPGQGLQFLFEYFSETQRNKGNFPGRFSGRQFSNSRSEMNVSTLELGDSALYLCASSTPGQGAQETQYFGPGTRLLVL.